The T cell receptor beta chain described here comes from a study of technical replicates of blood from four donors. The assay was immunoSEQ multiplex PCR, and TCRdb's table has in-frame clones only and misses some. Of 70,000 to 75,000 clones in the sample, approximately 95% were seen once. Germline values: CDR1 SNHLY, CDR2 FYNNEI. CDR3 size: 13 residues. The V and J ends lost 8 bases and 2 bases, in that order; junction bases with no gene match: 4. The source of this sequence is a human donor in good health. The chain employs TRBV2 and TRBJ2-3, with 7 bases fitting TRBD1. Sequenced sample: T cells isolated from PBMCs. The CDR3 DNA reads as TGTGCCAGCGAGGACAGGATCACAGATACGCAGTATTTT. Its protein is CASEDRITDTQYF.